This T cell receptor beta chain originates from a study of beta chain features in type 1 diabetes. CDR1 is SGHRS and CDR2 is YFSETQ in the germline V gene. The CDR3 covers 17 residues. Trimming removed 4 bases from V and 2 bases from J; junction bases left unmatched: 10. Since all of the isolated RNA was reverse transcribed, expressed TCRB transcripts were what got sequenced. The repertoire was sequenced with immunoSEQ multiplex PCR; TCRdb's copy has only in-frame clones and lacks some. The sample includes 200,000 to 300,000 clones, approximately 10% of them seen just once. About this clone: Its cognate antigen is unknown.

Donors underwent one heparinised blood draw, roughly 110 mL on average. Points from the study as a whole: The study found fewer insertions and more deletions at VDJ junctions in type 1 diabetes patients. The naive, central memory and Treg TCRB repertoires of patients appeared to be more similar to one another than those of healthy donors. The analysis here could not establish whether HLA type shapes TCRB rearrangement. When Type 1 diabetes patients were examined, their TCRB CDR3s proved moderately but significantly shorter in all four CD4+ subsets.

The sequenced sample consisted of naive CD4+ T cells from blood. The chain couples TRBV5-1 to TRBJ1-4, with 8 bases lining up with TRBD1. The sequence was obtained from a man aged 30 to 39 with type 1 diabetes. This chain's CDR3 is CASSPGQGMATNEKLFF. CDR3 coding DNA: TGCGCCAGCAGCCCTGGACAGGGAATGGCGACTAATGAAAAACTGTTTTTT.